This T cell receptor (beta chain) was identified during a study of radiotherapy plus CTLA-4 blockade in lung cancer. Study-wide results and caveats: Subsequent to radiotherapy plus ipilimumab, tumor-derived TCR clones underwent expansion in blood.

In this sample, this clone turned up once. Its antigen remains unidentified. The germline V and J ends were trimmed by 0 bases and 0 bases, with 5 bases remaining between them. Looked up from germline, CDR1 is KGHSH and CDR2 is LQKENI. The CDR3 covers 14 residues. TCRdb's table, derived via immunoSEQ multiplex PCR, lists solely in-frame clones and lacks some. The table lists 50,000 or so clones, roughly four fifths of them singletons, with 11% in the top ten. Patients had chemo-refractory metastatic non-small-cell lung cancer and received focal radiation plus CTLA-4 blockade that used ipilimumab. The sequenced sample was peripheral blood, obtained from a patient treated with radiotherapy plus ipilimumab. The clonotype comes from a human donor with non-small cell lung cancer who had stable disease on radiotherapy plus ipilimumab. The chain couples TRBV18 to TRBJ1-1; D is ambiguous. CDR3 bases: TGTGCCAGCTCACCACCGGTGGTGAACACTGAAGCTTTCTTT. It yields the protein CASSPPVVNTEAFF.